This T cell receptor (beta chain) appears in the sequencing data of a study of spatial heterogeneity in lung cancer. The CDR3 consists of 15 residues. Trimming stripped 5 bases from V and 0 bases from J, with 11 bases between. Sample time point: blood at routine non-recurrence follow-up after resection. No cells were sorted before sequencing. The whole RNA sequenced was extracted from tumor, nontumor lung or frozen PBMC. Individually, TCR cDNA molecules were each labelled with a unique molecular identifier. A single record per CDR3 protein comes from TCRdb applying MiXCR to the 5' RACE reads. The data show fewer than 55,000 distinct CDR3 sequences, 6.5% to 7.5% seen once.

This receptor was taken from a female donor with early-stage non-small cell lung cancer. The rearrangement uses TRBV12-3 or TRBV12-4 and TRBJ1-5; D perhaps matches TRBD1 (5 bases). The material was PBMCs, obtained at follow-up. Written as DNA, the CDR3 is TGTGCCAGCAGTGGCGGGGGGAATAGCAATCAGCCCCAGCATTTT. This sequence encodes CASSGGGNSNQPQHF.